The clone carrying this T cell receptor beta chain is a singleton in its sample. Membership in each cohort depended on participant-reported clinical history. The V and J ends lost 5 bases and 2 bases, in that order; junction bases with no gene match: 3. CDR3 size: 15 residues. Germline V gene sequence: CDR1 SEHNR, CDR2 FQNEAQ (reference sequence). This entry comes from a study of blood T cell repertoires in COVID-19. In the original processing: Amplifying reference gene primers gave estimates of nucleated cell counts. Data came from immunoSEQ multiplex PCR; TCRdb stores just in-frame clones and leaves some out. Clone size and V and J calls were adopted from that table, with D and trimming inferred from the DNA. The sample contains 200,000 to 300,000 clones, around 89% of which appear only once.

The sequencing input was PBMCs or T cells enriched from blood (not recorded which). This chain links TRBV7-9 with TRBJ1-1; TRBD1 agrees at 12 bases. The TCR sequence derives from a middle-aged man who had recovered from COVID-19. For the CDR3, the DNA is TGTGCCAGCAGCATCGGGACAGGGGGCAACACTGAAGCTTTCTTT. It encodes CASSIGTGGNTEAFF.